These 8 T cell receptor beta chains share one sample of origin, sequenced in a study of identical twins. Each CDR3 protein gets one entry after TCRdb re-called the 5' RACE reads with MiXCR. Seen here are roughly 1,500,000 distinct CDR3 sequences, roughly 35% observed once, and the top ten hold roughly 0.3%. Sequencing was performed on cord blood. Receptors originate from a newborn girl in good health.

CDR3 loop: CASSFSPGLAGYEQYF. CDR3 DNA: TGTGCCAGCAGTTTCAGCCCGGGACTAGCTGGCTACGAGCAGTACTTC. The chain combines TRBV28 with TRBJ2-1, with TRBD2 matching 9 bases. The assigned J gene may be wrong: the sequence end matches TRBJ2-7 better. CDR3 length: 16 residues. Germline assignment: CDR1 MDHEN and CDR2 SYDVKM.

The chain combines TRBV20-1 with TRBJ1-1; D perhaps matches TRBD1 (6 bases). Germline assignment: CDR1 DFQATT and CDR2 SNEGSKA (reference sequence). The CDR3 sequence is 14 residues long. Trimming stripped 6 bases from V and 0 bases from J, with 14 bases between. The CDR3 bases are TGCAGTGCGCCCGACAGGTCTATGAACACTGAAGCTTTCTTT. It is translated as CSAPDRSMNTEAFF.

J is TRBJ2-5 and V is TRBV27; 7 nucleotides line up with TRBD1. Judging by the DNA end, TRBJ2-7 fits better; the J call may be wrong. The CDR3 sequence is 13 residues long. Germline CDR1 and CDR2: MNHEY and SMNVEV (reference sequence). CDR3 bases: TGTGCCAGCAGTTCCCGACAGGGCCACGAGCAGTACTTC. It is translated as CASSSRQGHEQYF.

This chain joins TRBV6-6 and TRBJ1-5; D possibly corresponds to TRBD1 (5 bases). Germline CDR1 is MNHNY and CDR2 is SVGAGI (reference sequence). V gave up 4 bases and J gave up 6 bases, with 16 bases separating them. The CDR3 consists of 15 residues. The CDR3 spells CASSFAGGWGQPQHF. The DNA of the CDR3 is TGTGCCAGCAGTTTTGCCGGGGGTTGGGGTCAGCCCCAGCATTTT.

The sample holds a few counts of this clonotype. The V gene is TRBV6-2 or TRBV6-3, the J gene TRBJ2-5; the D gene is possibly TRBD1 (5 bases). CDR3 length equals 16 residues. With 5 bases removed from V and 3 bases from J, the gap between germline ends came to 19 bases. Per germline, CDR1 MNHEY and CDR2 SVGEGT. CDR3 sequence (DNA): TGTGCCAGCAGTACCCACTCGGGTAGGGGCGAAGAGACCCAGTACTTC. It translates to CASSTHSGRGEETQYF.

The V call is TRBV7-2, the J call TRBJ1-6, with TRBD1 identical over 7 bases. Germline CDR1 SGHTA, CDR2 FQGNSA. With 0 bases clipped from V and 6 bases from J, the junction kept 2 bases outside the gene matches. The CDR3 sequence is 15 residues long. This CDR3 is CASSLARGVNSPLHF. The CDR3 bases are TGTGCCAGCAGCTTAGCCAGGGGGGTTAATTCACCCCTCCACTTT.

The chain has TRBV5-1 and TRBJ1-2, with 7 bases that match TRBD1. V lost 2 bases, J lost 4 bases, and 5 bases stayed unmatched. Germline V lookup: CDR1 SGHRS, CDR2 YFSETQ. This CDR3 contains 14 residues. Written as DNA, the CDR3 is TGCGCCAGCAGCTTTGGAGGGGGCCTCTATGGCTACACCTTC. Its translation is CASSFGGGLYGYTF.

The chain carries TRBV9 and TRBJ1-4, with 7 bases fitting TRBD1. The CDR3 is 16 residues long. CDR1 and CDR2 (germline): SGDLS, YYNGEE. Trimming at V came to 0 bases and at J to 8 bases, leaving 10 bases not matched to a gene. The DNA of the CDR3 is TGTGCCAGCAGCGTAGACGACAGGGAACGAGGGGAAAAACTGTTTTTT. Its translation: CASSVDDRERGEKLFF.